The rows below give T cell receptor beta chains drawn from one sample of a study of early T cells in non-severe SARS-CoV-2 infection. TCRdb independently ran MiXCR on the 5' RACE reads; one entry per CDR3 protein. The table has about 83,000 distinct CDR3 sequences, 10% to 15% seen once. The sequencing input was whole blood. The receptors derive from an adult who was a healthcare worker with PCR-confirmed SARS-CoV-2 infection or an uninfected control (not recorded which). CDR3s include the opening cysteine and the closing phenylalanine or tryptophan. A D gene is named only where the DNA matches it firmly. Clone size is shown for a subset of rows, as once, few, many or a class of expanded clone.

d_call	j_call	v_call	clone_size	cdr3_aa	cdr3_nt
TRBD1	TRBJ2-3	TRBV7-8	.	CASSSWPGGETDTQYF	TGTGCCAGCAGCTCTTGGCCAGGGGGCGAAACAGATACGCAGTATTTT
TRBD1	TRBJ1-1	TRBV5-1	many	CASSLASQGLSTEAFF	TGCGCCAGCAGCTTGGCGTCACAGGGGTTGAGCACTGAAGCTTTCTTT
.	TRBJ2-7	TRBV2	few	CASSKPRFEQYF	TGTGCCAGCAGCAAACCGAGGTTCGAGCAGTACTTC
.	TRBJ2-4	TRBV5-1	many	CASSLAGYGNIQYF	TGCGCCAGCAGCTTGGCAGGGTATGGAAACATTCAGTACTTC
.	TRBJ2-5	TRBV7-6	.	CASSPRVGDQETQYF	TGTGCCAGCAGCCCTCGTGTGGGAGACCAAGAGACCCAGTACTTC
.	TRBJ1-5	TRBV6-5	many	CASSRRGFNQPQHF	TGTGCCAGCAGCCGAAGGGGTTTCAATCAGCCCCAGCATTTT
.	TRBJ2-7	TRBV10-2	.	CASGEGTYEQYF	TGCGCCAGCGGTGAGGGGACCTACGAGCAGTACTTC
.	TRBJ2-2	TRBV29-1	.	CSVAWGNTGELFF	TGCAGCGTTGCATGGGGGAACACCGGGGAGCTGTTTTTT
.	TRBJ1-1	TRBV6-2/TRBV6-3	.	CASRPTENTEVFF	TGTGCCAGCAGGCCTACAGAGAACACTGAAGTTTTCTTT
TRBD1	TRBJ2-7	TRBV25-1	few	CASRTGNSYEQYF	TGTGCCAGCAGGACAGGGAACTCCTACGAGCAGTACTTC
.	TRBJ2-2	TRBV24-1	.	CATSDLMTGSAGELFF	TGTGCCACCAGTGATTTGATGACGGGTAGCGCCGGGGAGCTGTTTTTT
.	TRBJ2-3	TRBV5-5	many	CASSLVYADTQYF	TGTGCCAGCAGCTTGGTATATGCAGATACGCAGTATTTT
.	TRBJ1-1	TRBV19	.	CASSISVPAEAFF	TGTGCCAGTAGTATATCTGTACCCGCTGAAGCTTTCTTT
TRBD2	TRBJ2-5	TRBV4-3	few	CASSQEGAGEETQYF	TGCGCCAGCAGCCAAGAAGGAGCGGGAGAGGAGACCCAGTACTTC
.	TRBJ2-6	TRBV4-2	.	CASSQRKLFSTGANVLTF	TGTGCCAGCAGCCAACGGAAGCTTTTTAGTACCGGGGCCAACGTCCTGACTTTC
.	TRBJ2-6	TRBV5-1	few	CASRVGVGANVLTF	TGCGCCAGCAGGGTAGGAGTCGGGGCCAACGTCCTGACTTTC
.	TRBJ2-7	TRBV12-2	few	CASRLGTSGRSSSYEQYF	TGTGCAAGTCGCTTAGGGACTAGCGGTCGATCGAGCTCCTACGAGCAGTACTTC
.	TRBJ2-1	TRBV19	few	CASSIAGNEQFF	TGTGCCAGTAGTATAGCAGGCAATGAGCAGTTCTTC
.	TRBJ1-1	TRBV6-5	.	CAGSYSRTNTEAFF	TGTGCCGGCAGTTACAGTCGTACGAACACTGAAGCTTTCTTT
.	TRBJ2-3	TRBV24-1	.	CATSDPTGIGTDTQYF	TGTGCCACCAGTGACCCTACAGGGATCGGCACAGATACGCAGTATTTT
.	TRBJ2-2	TRBV10-1	.	CASRGYGTGELFF	TGCGCCAGCAGAGGCTACGGCACCGGGGAGCTGTTTTTT
.	TRBJ2-5	TRBV29-1	many	CSVEDWEETQYF	TGCAGCGTTGAAGATTGGGAAGAGACCCAGTACTTC
.	TRBJ2-7	TRBV20-1	.	CSARRTAYEQYF	TGCAGTGCTAGGCGGACGGCCTACGAGCAGTACTTC
.	TRBJ2-4	TRBV29-1	few	CSVEESWNIQYF	TGCAGCGTTGAAGAAAGTTGGAACATTCAGTACTTC
.	TRBJ2-7	TRBV6-5	.	CASSYRYEQYF	TGTGCCAGCAGTTACCGGTACGAGCAGTACTTC
.	TRBJ2-1	TRBV7-9	.	CASSQPRQGILCNEQFF	TGTGCCAGCAGCCAGCCCCGCCAGGGCATATTGTGCAATGAGCAGTTCTTC
.	TRBJ2-7	TRBV29-1	many	CSGKGGYEQYF	TGCAGCGGAAAAGGGGGGTACGAGCAGTACTTC
.	TRBJ1-4	TRBV6-5	.	CASSPLPTNEKLFF	TGTGCCAGCAGCCCACTCCCAACTAATGAAAAACTGTTTTTT
TRBD2	TRBJ2-3	TRBV11-2	.	CASSFLPSGNTDTQYF	TGTGCCAGCAGCTTTTTACCTAGCGGAAACACAGATACGCAGTATTTT
TRBD1	TRBJ2-7	TRBV5-1	few	CASSPDRVHEQYF	TGCGCCAGCAGCCCGGACAGGGTCCACGAGCAGTACTTC
.	TRBJ1-4	TRBV29-1	.	CSVAPTGTNEKLFF	TGCAGCGTTGCCCCGACAGGAACTAATGAAAAACTGTTTTTT
TRBD1	TRBJ1-5	TRBV12-3/TRBV12-4	few	CASSAQGSQPQHF	TGTGCCAGCAGTGCACAGGGGAGTCAGCCCCAGCATTTT
.	TRBJ2-5	TRBV14	many	CASSHQSIYLQETQYF	TGTGCCAGCAGCCACCAGTCAATTTATCTACAAGAGACCCAGTACTTC
TRBD2	TRBJ2-1	TRBV5-4	few	CASSRYLGLAGDNEQFF	TGTGCCAGCAGCAGATACCTAGGACTAGCGGGAGACAATGAGCAGTTCTTC
.	TRBJ1-5	TRBV6-2/TRBV6-3	once	CASSYSRPSLNQPQHF	TGTGCCAGCAGTTACTCGAGGCCCTCCCTCAATCAGCCCCAGCATTTT
TRBD1	TRBJ2-1	TRBV3-1	few	CASSQDRESNEQFF	TGTGCCAGCAGCCAGGACAGGGAGAGCAATGAGCAGTTCTTC
TRBD2	TRBJ2-7	TRBV5-4	many	CASSRPGLAAEQYF	TGTGCCAGCAGCCGCCCGGGACTAGCCGCCGAGCAGTACTTC
TRBD2	TRBJ2-1	TRBV9	.	CASSVLAGLGSEQFF	TGTGCCAGCAGCGTACTAGCGGGGCTGGGAAGTGAGCAGTTCTTC
TRBD2	TRBJ2-2	TRBV7-2	few	CASSPGTSGRRTGELFF	TGTGCCAGCAGCCCCGGGACTAGCGGGAGACGCACCGGGGAGCTGTTTTTT
.	TRBJ1-6	TRBV19	few	CASTPDPNSPLHF	TGTGCCAGTACTCCGGACCCGAATTCACCCCTCCACTTT
TRBD1	TRBJ2-2	TRBV6-1	.	CASSAGTGLELFF	TGTGCCAGCAGTGCCGGGACAGGGTTGGAGCTGTTTTTT
TRBD2	TRBJ2-3	TRBV5-1	.	CASSSRLAGAADTQYF	TGCGCCAGCAGTTCCCGACTAGCGGGAGCCGCAGATACGCAGTATTTT
.	TRBJ2-7	TRBV7-2	few	CASSLARSSYEQYF	TGTGCCAGCAGCTTAGCTCGCAGCTCCTACGAGCAGTACTTC
TRBD1	TRBJ2-1	TRBV7-9	few	CASSNVQGAFLPNEQFF	TGTGCCAGCAGCAACGTACAGGGGGCTTTCCTACCCAATGAGCAGTTCTTC
.	TRBJ2-2	TRBV5-4	many	CASSTGTATGELFF	TGTGCCAGCAGCACCGGGACTGCCACCGGGGAGCTGTTTTTT
.	TRBJ2-5	TRBV6-2/TRBV6-3	few	CASSLGPRGETQYF	TGTGCCAGCAGCCTCGGGCCCCGGGGGGAGACCCAGTACTTC
.	TRBJ2-2	TRBV3-1	.	CASSQYLQGNTGELFF	TGTGCCAGCAGCCAATATTTACAGGGTAACACCGGGGAGCTGTTTTTT
.	TRBJ2-3	TRBV29-1	.	CSGKDGTDTQYF	TGCAGCGGCAAGGACGGTACAGATACGCAGTATTTT